This T cell receptor beta chain was captured in a study of technical replicates of blood from a few donors. Only one count was recorded for this clone. Assay: immunoSEQ multiplex PCR; the TCRdb copy retains only in-frame clones and omits some. This sample carries about 100,000 clones, around 95% of them seen once, and the ten largest clones take 0.22%. The CDR3 spans 14 residues. CDR1 is SGHRS, CDR2 YFSETQ, per germline. Trimming took off 3 bases at V and 4 bases at J, with 10 bases between the two ends. The material sequenced was T cells isolated from PBMCs. The receptor's source is a human donor in good health. The gene calls are TRBV5-1 and TRBJ2-2, with a weak D call TRBD2 (5 bases). In DNA form, the CDR3 reads TGCGCCAGCAGCTCTAGCCGAGGCACCGGGGAGCTGTTTTTT. Translated: CASSSSRGTGELFF.